A single sample gave rise to the 5 T cell receptor beta chains below, sequenced in a study of cytomegalovirus exposure and HLA in healthy donors. Use of 60 Vbeta and 13 Jbeta primers characterized the PCR. Profiled with immunoSEQ multiplex PCR; TCRdb holds only in-frame clones, not every one. The repertoire holds 160,000 or so clones, almost 80% seen once, with roughly 10% in the top ten. What was sequenced was PBMCs. These receptors were obtained from a man between 18 and 35 years old in good health and CMV-seropositive.

V is TRBV6-1 and J is TRBJ2-1; D possibly corresponds to TRBD1 (6 bases). CDR1 and CDR2 from the germline V gene are MNHNS and SASEGT. The CDR3 has 14 amino acids. Trimming shortened V by 3 bases and J by 7 bases, and 13 bases separated the two germline ends. CDR3 DNA: TGTGCCAGCAGTGACTCAGGGGATATGAATGAGCAGTTCTTC. This codes for CASSDSGDMNEQFF.

The rearrangement links TRBV28 to TRBJ2-7; maybe TRBD1 (7 bases). V was clipped by 4 bases and J by 9 bases, with 22 bases between them. This CDR3 spans 15 amino acids. CDR1 is MDHEN, CDR2 SYDVKM, per germline. The CDR3 DNA reads as TGTGCCAGCAGTTCTCAGGGGGGTATCGTCGTGGTGCAGTACTTC. Amino acids: CASSSQGGIVVVQYF.

CDR3 sequence (DNA): TGTGCCAGTAGCCCTCGGGACAGGGGAGGGTTCGGGGCCAAAAACATTCAGTACTTC. It encodes CASSPRDRGGFGAKNIQYF. The chain combines TRBV19 with TRBJ2-4, with 10 bases aligning to TRBD1. The germline gives CDR1 LNHDA, CDR2 SQIVND (reference sequence). The length of the CDR3 is 19 residues. Germline trimming cut 6 bases from V and 1 base from J; bases unmatched to any gene: 15.

The rearrangement links TRBV6-1 to TRBJ1-2; D might be TRBD1 (5 bases). The germline gives CDR1 MNHNS, CDR2 SASEGT. Trimming removed 3 bases from V and 5 bases from J, with 16 bases in between. This CDR3 is built from 15 residues. The CDR3 reads CASSELQVPTYGYTF. CDR3 DNA: TGTGCCAGCAGTGAGTTACAGGTCCCTACTTATGGCTACACCTTC.

This clone was recorded only once. V is TRBV27 and J is TRBJ1-3; D might be TRBD1 (6 bases). From germline, CDR1 is MNHEY and CDR2 SMNVEV (reference sequence). With 5 bases removed from V and 4 bases from J, the gap between germline ends came to 18 bases. This CDR3 has 16 amino acids. The CDR3 sequence: CASSPLGGAGGNTIYF. CDR3 DNA sequence: TGTGCCAGCAGTCCACTTGGGGGGGCTGGGGGAAACACCATATATTTT.